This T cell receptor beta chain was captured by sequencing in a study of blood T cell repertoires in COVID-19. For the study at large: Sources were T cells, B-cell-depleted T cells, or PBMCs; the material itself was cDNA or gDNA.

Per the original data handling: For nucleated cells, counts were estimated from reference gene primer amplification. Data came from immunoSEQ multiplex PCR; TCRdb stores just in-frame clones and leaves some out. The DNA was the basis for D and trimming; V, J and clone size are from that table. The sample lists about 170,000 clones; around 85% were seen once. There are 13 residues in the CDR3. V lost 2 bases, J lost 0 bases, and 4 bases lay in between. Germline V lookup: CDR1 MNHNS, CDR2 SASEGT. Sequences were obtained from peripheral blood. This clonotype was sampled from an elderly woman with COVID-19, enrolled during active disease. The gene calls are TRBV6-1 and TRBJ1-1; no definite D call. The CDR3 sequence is CASSEIMNTEAFF. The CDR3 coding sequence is TGTGCCAGCAGTGAAATCATGAACACTGAAGCTTTCTTT.